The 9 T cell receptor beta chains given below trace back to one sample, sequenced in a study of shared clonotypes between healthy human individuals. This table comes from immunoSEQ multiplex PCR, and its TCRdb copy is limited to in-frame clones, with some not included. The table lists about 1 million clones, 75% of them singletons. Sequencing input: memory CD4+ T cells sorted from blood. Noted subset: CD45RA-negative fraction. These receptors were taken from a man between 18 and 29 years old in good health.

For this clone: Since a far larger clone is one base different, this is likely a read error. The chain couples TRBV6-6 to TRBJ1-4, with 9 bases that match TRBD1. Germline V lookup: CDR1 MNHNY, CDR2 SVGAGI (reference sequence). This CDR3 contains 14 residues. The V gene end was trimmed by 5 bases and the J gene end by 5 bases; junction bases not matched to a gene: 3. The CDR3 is CASSAGTGNEKLFF. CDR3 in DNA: TGTGCCAGCAGTGCCGGGACAGGGAATGAAAAACTGTTTTTT.

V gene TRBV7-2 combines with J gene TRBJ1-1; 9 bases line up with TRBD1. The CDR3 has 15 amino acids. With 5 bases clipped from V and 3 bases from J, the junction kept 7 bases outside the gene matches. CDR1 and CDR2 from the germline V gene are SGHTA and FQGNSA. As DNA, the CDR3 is TGTGCCAGCAGCACGGGACAGGGCCGGGACACTGAAGCTTTCTTT. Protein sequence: CASSTGQGRDTEAFF.

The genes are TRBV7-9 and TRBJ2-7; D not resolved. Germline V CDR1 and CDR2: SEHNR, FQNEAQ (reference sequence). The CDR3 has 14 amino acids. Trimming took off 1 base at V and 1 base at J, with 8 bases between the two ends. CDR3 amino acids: CASSLGAKSYEQYF. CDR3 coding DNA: TGTGCCAGCAGCTTAGGTGCCAAGTCCTACGAGCAGTACTTC.

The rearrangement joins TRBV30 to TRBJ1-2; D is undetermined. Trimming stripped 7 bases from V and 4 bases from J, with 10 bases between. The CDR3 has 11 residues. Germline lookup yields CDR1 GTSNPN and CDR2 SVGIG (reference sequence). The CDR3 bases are TGTGCCTCCGGACGGGCCTATGGCTACACCTTC. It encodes CASGRAYGYTF.

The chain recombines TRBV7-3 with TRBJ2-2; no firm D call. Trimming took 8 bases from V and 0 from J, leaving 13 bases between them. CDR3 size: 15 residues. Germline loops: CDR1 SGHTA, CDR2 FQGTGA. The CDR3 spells CASAQGTSNTGELFF. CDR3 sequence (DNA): TGTGCCAGCGCTCAAGGCACATCGAACACCGGGGAGCTGTTTTTT.

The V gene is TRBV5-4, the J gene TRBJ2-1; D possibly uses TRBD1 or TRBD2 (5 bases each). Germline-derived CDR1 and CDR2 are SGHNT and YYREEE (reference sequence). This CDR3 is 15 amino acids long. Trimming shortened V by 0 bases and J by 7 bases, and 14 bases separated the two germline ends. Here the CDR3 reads CASSLDLGRINEQFF. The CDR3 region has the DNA TGTGCCAGCAGCTTGGACTTGGGACGGATAAATGAGCAGTTCTTC.

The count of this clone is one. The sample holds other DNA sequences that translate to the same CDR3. The CDR3 protein is CASSYGTGKETQYF. In DNA, the CDR3 is TGCGCCAGCAGCTACGGGACAGGGAAAGAGACCCAGTACTTC. The genes are TRBV5-1 and TRBJ2-5, with 9 bases matching TRBD1. The CDR3 spans 14 residues. With V trimmed by 3 bases and J by 3 bases, 3 bases remained unmatched. Germline CDR1 reads SGHRS; CDR2 reads YFSETQ.

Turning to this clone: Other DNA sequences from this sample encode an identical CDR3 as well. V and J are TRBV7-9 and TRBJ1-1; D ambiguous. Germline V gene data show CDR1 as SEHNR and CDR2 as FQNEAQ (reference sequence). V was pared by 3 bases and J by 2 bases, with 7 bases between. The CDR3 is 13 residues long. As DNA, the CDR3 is TGTGCCAGCAGCTTTTCGGAAAACACTGAAGCTTTCTTT. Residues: CASSFSENTEAFF.

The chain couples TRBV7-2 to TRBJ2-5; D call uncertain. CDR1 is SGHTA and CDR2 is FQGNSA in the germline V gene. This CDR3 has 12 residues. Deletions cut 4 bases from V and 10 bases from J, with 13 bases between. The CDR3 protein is CASSYGLARQYF. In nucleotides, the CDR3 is TGTGCCAGCAGCTACGGGCTCGCCCGCCAGTACTTC. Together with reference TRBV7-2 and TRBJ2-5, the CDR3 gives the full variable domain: GAGVSQSPSNKVTEKGKDVELRCDPISGHTALYWYRQSLGQGLEFLIYFQGNSAPDKSGLPSDRFSAERTGGSVSTLTIQRTQQEDSAVYLCASSYGLARQYFGPGTRLLVL.